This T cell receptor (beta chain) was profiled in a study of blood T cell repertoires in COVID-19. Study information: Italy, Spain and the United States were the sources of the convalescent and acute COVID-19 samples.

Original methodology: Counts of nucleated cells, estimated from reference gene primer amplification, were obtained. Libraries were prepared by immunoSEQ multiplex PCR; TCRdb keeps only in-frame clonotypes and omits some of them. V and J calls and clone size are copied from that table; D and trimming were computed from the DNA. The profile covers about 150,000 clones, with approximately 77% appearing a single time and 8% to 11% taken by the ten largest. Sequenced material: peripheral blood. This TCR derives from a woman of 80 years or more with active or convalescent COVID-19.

CDR3 nucleotide sequence: TGCGCCAGCAGCTTGGGTGCAGGGTCTGAGGATGGCTACACCTTC. Residues: CASSLGAGSEDGYTF. The chain couples TRBV5-1 to TRBJ1-2, with a tentative D call TRBD1 (5 bases). Per germline, CDR1 SGHRS and CDR2 YFSETQ. The CDR3 consists of 15 residues. V lost 0 bases and J lost 6, with 15 bases in between.